The rows below give T cell receptor beta chains drawn from one sample of a study of identical twins. TCRdb re-derived calls from the 5' RACE reads in MiXCR, one entry per CDR3 protein. The data contain some 730,000 distinct CDR3 sequences, 18% of them seen just once; the ten biggest clones take up roughly 13%. The sample also formed part of further work on T cells expressing NK-cell markers.

Material: PBMCs. These receptors were taken from a woman under 30 in good health. The CDR3 runs from the conserved cysteine through the conserved F or W. A D gene is named only where the DNA matches it firmly. The size of a clone is reported for some rows only, either as once, few or many, or as a class for expanded clones.

V gene: TRBV5-5
clone size: few
J gene: TRBJ2-7
D gene: NA
CDR3 protein: CASSLQGKNYEQYF
CDR3 DNA: TGTGCCAGCAGCTTGCAGGGGAAGAACTACGAGCAGTACTTC

V gene: TRBV5-1
clone size: few
J gene: TRBJ1-2
D gene: TRBD1
CDR3 protein: CASSRGQGTYGYTF
CDR3 DNA: TGCGCCAGCAGCCGAGGACAGGGCACGTATGGCTACACCTTC

V gene: TRBV12-3/TRBV12-4
clone size: NA
J gene: TRBJ2-7
D gene: NA
CDR3 protein: CASSLGQVTNEQYF
CDR3 DNA: TGTGCCAGCAGTTTAGGCCAGGTGACCAACGAGCAGTACTTC

V gene: TRBV18
clone size: few
J gene: TRBJ1-5
D gene: NA
CDR3 protein: CASSPPRGSNQPQHF
CDR3 DNA: TGTGCCAGCTCACCTCCGCGGGGTAGCAATCAGCCCCAGCATTTT

V gene: TRBV12-3/TRBV12-4
clone size: few
J gene: TRBJ1-5
D gene: NA
CDR3 protein: CASSLGRSGQPQHF
CDR3 DNA: TGTGCCAGCAGTTTAGGTCGATCAGGGCAGCCCCAGCATTTT

V gene: TRBV20-1
clone size: NA
J gene: TRBJ2-7
D gene: NA
CDR3 protein: CSAARGAEQYF
CDR3 DNA: TGCAGTGCCGCAAGGGGTGCCGAGCAGTACTTC

V gene: TRBV11-2
clone size: few
J gene: TRBJ2-1
D gene: TRBD2
CDR3 protein: CASSPRWGGSGREYSYNEQFF
CDR3 DNA: TGTGCCAGCAGCCCTCGGTGGGGCGGTAGCGGGAGGGAGTACTCCTACAATGAGCAGTTCTTC

V gene: TRBV20-1
clone size: few
J gene: TRBJ2-3
D gene: NA
CDR3 protein: CSTAEAGTDTQYF
CDR3 DNA: TGCAGTACAGCGGAAGCAGGCACAGATACGCAGTATTTT

V gene: TRBV20-1
clone size: few
J gene: TRBJ2-7
D gene: NA
CDR3 protein: CSAREHGVGQYF
CDR3 DNA: TGCAGTGCTAGAGAACACGGGGTAGGGCAGTACTTC

V gene: TRBV10-3
clone size: few
J gene: TRBJ2-4
D gene: NA
CDR3 protein: CAISEGGRHIQYF
CDR3 DNA: TGTGCCATCAGTGAGGGGGGGAGGCACATTCAGTACTTC

V gene: TRBV6-5
clone size: NA
J gene: TRBJ2-5
D gene: TRBD1
CDR3 protein: CASSYTSGTAGGETQYF
CDR3 DNA: TGTGCCAGCAGTTACACATCCGGGACAGCTGGGGGAGAGACCCAGTACTTC

V gene: TRBV2
clone size: NA
J gene: TRBJ1-2
D gene: TRBD1
CDR3 protein: CASSPPETGDGYTF
CDR3 DNA: TGTGCCAGCAGTCCCCCCGAGACAGGGGATGGCTACACCTTC

V gene: TRBV30
clone size: few
J gene: TRBJ2-7
D gene: TRBD1
CDR3 protein: CAWSGQGYEQYF
CDR3 DNA: TGTGCCTGGAGTGGACAGGGCTACGAGCAGTACTTC

V gene: TRBV12-3/TRBV12-4
clone size: few
J gene: TRBJ2-5
D gene: NA
CDR3 protein: CASAAETQYF
CDR3 DNA: TGTGCCAGCGCTGCAGAGACCCAGTACTTC

V gene: TRBV12-3/TRBV12-4
clone size: NA
J gene: TRBJ2-2
D gene: NA
CDR3 protein: CASSFGIYGELFF
CDR3 DNA: TGTGCCAGCAGTTTCGGGATTTACGGGGAGCTGTTTTTT

V gene: TRBV29-1
clone size: few
J gene: TRBJ1-1
D gene: NA
CDR3 protein: CSVNQASTEAFF
CDR3 DNA: TGCAGCGTGAACCAGGCCTCCACTGAAGCTTTCTTT